The source of this T cell receptor beta chain is a study of graft-versus-host responses after intestinal transplantation (dated by TCRdb to about 2021). General notes on the study: The transplants that recipients got were multivisceral, liver-intestinal, or isolated intestinal. To identify alloreactive clones, pre-transplant mixed lymphocyte reaction products were sequenced and compared with unstimulated pre-transplant donor and recipient T cells. A cohort of fewer than 25 intestinal transplant recipients, including one retransplant, was enrolled, and 3 patients lacking pretransplant specimens were excluded. After intestinal transplantation, graft-versus-host and host-versus-graft alloreactive T cell clones were followed in the graft, circulation and bone marrow using bulk TCR-beta CDR3 sequencing. Every recipient was given anti-thymocyte globulin induction, followed by approximately three years of maintenance tacrolimus and steroids. Samples from a few later patients were sequenced in-house on an Illumina MiSeq with MiXCR processing rather than by the commercial service. Donor T cell macrochimerism was defined as a peak of at least 4% donor T cells among recipient peripheral blood mononuclear cells.

Notes on this clone: Its antigen is still unknown. No quality values exist for individual bases; no much larger clone is one base distant.

Relative to germline, V is 3 bases shorter and J is 2 bases shorter, with 7 bases between their ends. The CDR3 starts with the cysteine, ends with the phenylalanine, and has 13 residues. Only CDR3 DNA remains: 39 bases, in frame from the first base. The germline V gene yields SGHAT for CDR1 and FQNNGV for CDR2. Library method: the immunoSEQ multiplex PCR assay. In most patients, genomic DNA was isolated using the Qiagen DNeasy Blood and Tissue Kit and sent frozen to Adaptive Biotechnologies for TCR sequencing. For most patients, high-throughput TCR-beta CDR3 sequencing of genomic DNA was performed by Adaptive Biotechnologies. The authors' analysis ran thus. TCR sequencing data for some 17 patients were retrieved from Adaptive's ImmunoSEQ software; three other patients were processed with MiXCR and VDJtools. To correct CD4 versus CD8 sorting errors, sequences present in both subsets at a frequency ratio below 5:1 were removed. CDR3 nucleotide sequences shared between donor and recipient were removed because the origin of such sequences could not be assigned. At least 2-fold expansion over unstimulated cells and a minimum CFSE-low frequency of 0.002% (template counts) or 0.001% (read counts) were required for clones to be classified as alloreactive. A clone was considered mappable if detected in the sequenced pre-transplant spleen, lymph node, or MLR CFSE-low populations of the donor or recipient. The cumulative frequency of alloreactive clones was calculated as a percentage of all sequences, weighted by copy number. Not all clones reach the TCRdb copy of this immuneACCESS table, which keeps in-frame sequences only. Checked studies attribute under half of the gap to unresolved V genes and leave the rest unexplained. Clone size and V and J calls were adopted from that table, with D and trimming inferred from the DNA. In all, the sample holds approximately 100,000 clones, and approximately 84% of those were seen once. Clones ranked in the top ten supply over 0.8% of the sample.

The sample's time point label is to be understood as: cells obtained before transplantation from donor or recipient. CD3+CD4+ and CD3+CD8+ populations were FACS-sorted from unstimulated pre-transplant donor and recipient cells taken from spleen or lymph nodes. Summary of the overall study and its limitations: In the allografts of patients with donor T cell macrochimerism, GvH to HvG T cell clonal ratios were high. Conclusions were limited by the relatively low number and heterogeneity of intestinal transplant patients. Early after transplant, peak levels of circulating GvH clones were associated with declines in HvG clones. GvH clones were found in recipient bone marrow, and some of the GvH clones appeared earlier in ileal mucosa or blood, which is consistent with an intestinal mucosal origin.

The sequence derives from a human donor who received an intestinal transplant. The material was unstimulated CD4+ T cells sorted from spleen or lymph node cells, obtained before intestinal transplant. The chain is assembled from TRBV11-2 and TRBJ2-5, with the D gene uncertain. The CDR3 protein is CASSFRRQETQYF. In nucleotides, the sequence is TGTGCCAGCAGCTTTAGGCGGCAAGAGACCCAGTACTTC.